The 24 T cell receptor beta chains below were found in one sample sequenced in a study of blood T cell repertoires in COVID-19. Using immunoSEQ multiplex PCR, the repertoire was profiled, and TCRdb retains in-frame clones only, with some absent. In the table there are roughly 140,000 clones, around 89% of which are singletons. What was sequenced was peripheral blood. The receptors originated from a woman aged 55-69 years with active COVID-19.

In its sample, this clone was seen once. Here the CDR3 reads CASSHRASSSGANVLTF. CDR3 DNA: TGTGCCAGCAGCCACAGGGCCTCTAGCTCTGGGGCCAACGTCCTGACTTTC. V usage is TRBV7-2 and J usage is TRBJ2-6, with a possible D match to TRBD1 (6 bases). CDR1 and CDR2 (germline): SGHTA, FQGNSA. The V end lost 5 bases, the J end lost 0 bases, and 14 bases lay between the germline ends. The CDR3 is made up of 17 amino acids.

Here the CDR3 reads CASSFDRRTPNYGYTF. The CDR3 DNA follows: TGTGCCAGCAGTTTTGACAGGCGGACCCCTAACTATGGCTACACCTTC. The V call is TRBV28, the J call TRBJ1-2; D perhaps matches TRBD1 (6 bases). CDR1 is MDHEN, CDR2 SYDVKM, per germline. The CDR3 is 16 residues long. The V and J ends lost 3 bases and 0 bases respectively, with 14 bases between them.

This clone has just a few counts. The CDR3 here is CASSQGRTSGDYEQYF. The CDR3 DNA reads TGCGCCAGCAGCCAAGGGCGCACTAGCGGAGACTACGAGCAGTACTTC. This rearrangement joins TRBV4-1 to TRBJ2-7; 8 nucleotides align to TRBD2. Trimming cost V 1 base and J 3 bases; bases outside gene matches: 8. Germline V lookup: CDR1 MGHRA, CDR2 YSYEKL. The CDR3 runs to 16 residues.

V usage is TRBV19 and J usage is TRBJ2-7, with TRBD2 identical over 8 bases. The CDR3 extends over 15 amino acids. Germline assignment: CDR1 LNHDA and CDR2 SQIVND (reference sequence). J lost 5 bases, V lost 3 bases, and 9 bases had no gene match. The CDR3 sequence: CASSITSGRTNEQYF. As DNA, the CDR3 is TGTGCCAGTAGTATCACCAGCGGGAGAACTAACGAGCAGTACTTC.

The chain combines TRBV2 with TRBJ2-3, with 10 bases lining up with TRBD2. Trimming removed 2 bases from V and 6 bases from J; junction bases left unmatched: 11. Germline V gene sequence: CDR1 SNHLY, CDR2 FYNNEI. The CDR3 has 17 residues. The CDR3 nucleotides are TGTGCCAGCAGTGAACCCCCTCTAGCGGGAGAATATGATACGCAGTATTTT. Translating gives CASSEPPLAGEYDTQYF.

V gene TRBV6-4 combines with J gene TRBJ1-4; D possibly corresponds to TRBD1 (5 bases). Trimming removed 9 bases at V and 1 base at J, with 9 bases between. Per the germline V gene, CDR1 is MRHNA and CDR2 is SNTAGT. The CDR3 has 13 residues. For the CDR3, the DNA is TGTGCCAGTCAGGGTGTAACTAATGAAAAACTGTTTTTT. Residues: CASQGVTNEKLFF.

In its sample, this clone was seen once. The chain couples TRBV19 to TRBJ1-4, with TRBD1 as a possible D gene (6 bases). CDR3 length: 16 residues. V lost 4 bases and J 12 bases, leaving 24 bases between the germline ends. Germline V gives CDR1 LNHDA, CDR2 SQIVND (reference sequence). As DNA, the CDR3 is TGTGCCAGTAGTACGGCGTACTTAACAGGGCGAGGTCAACTGTTTTTT. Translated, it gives CASSTAYLTGRGQLFF.

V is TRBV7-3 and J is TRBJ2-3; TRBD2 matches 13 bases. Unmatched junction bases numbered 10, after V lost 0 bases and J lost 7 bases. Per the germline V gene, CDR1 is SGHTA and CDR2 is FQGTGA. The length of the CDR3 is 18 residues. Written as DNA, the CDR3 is TGTGCCAGCAGCTTAACCCATAGACCGGGACTAGCGGGATATACGCAGTATTTT. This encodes CASSLTHRPGLAGYTQYF. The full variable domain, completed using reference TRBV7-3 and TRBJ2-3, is GAGVSQTPSNKVTEKGKYVELRCDPISGHTALYWYRQSLGQGPEFLIYFQGTGAADDSGLPNDRFFAVRPEGSVSTLKIQRTERGDSAVYLCASSLTHRPGLAGYTQYFGPGTRLTVL.

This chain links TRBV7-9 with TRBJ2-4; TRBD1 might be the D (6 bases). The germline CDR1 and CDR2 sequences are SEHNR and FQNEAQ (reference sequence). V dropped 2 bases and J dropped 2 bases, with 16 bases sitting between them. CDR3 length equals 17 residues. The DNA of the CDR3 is TGTGCCAGCAGCTTATTACAGCAGGGGTTACCCAAAAACATTCAGTACTTC. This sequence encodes CASSLLQQGLPKNIQYF.

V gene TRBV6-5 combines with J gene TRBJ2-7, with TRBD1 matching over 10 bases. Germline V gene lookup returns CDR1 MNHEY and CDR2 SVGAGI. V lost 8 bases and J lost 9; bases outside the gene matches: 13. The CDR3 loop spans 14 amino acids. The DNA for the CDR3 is TGTGCCAGCGGCCCCGGGACAGGGGTAGGGTGGCAGTACTTC. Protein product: CASGPGTGVGWQYF.

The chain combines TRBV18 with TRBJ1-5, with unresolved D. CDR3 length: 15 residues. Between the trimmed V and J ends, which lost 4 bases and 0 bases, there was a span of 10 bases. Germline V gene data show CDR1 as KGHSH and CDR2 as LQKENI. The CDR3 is CASSRTEYSNQPQHF. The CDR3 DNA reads TGTGCCAGCTCACGAACAGAGTATAGCAATCAGCCCCAGCATTTT.

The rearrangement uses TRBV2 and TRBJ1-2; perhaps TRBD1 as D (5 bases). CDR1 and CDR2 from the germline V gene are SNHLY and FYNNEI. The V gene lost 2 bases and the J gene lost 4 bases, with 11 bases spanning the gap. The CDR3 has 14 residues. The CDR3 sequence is CASSEQGTPYGYTF. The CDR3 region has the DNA TGTGCCAGCAGTGAACAGGGCACCCCCTATGGCTACACCTTC.

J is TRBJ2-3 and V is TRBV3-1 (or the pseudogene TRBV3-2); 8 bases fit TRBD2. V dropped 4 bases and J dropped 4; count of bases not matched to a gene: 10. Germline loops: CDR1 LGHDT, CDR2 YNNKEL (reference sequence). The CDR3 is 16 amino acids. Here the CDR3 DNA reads TGTGCCAGCAGCCCCCACAGCGGGAGTTCCTCAGATACGCAGTATTTT. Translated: CASSPHSGSSSDTQYF.

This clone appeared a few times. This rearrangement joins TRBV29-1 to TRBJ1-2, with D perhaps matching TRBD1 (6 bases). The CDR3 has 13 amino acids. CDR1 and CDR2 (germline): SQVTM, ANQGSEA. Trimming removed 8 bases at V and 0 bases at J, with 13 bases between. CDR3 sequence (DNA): TGCAGCACGGAGACAGGTTCTAACTATGGCTACACCTTC. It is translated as CSTETGSNYGYTF.

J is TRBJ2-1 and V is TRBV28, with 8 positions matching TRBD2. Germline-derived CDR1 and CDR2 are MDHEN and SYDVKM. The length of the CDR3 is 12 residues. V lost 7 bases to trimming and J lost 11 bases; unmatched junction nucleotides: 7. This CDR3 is CASKGLAGQQFF. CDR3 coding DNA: TGTGCCAGCAAGGGTTTAGCGGGGCAGCAGTTCTTC.

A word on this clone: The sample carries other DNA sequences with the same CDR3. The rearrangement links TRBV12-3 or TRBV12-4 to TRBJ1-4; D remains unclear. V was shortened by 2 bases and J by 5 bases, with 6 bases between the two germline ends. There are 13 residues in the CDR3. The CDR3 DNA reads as TGTGCCAGCAGTTTACGAGGGAATGAAAAACTGTTTTTT. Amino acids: CASSLRGNEKLFF.

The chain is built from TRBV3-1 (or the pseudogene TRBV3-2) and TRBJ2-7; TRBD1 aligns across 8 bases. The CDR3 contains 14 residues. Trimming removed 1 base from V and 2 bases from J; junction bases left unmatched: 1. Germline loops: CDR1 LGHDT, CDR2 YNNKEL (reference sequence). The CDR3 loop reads CASSQGTGPYEQYF. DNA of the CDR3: TGTGCCAGCAGCCAAGGGACAGGGCCCTACGAGCAGTACTTC.

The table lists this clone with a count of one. The CDR3 sequence is CASTSTGRNEKLFF. The CDR3 DNA follows: TGTGCCAGCACCTCGACAGGCCGGAATGAAAAACTGTTTTTT. The J gene is TRBJ1-4, the V gene TRBV28; a possible D gene is TRBD1 (6 bases). Germline values: CDR1 MDHEN, CDR2 SYDVKM. The CDR3 runs 14 residues. Trimming pared 7 bases from V and 5 bases from J, leaving 14 bases between.

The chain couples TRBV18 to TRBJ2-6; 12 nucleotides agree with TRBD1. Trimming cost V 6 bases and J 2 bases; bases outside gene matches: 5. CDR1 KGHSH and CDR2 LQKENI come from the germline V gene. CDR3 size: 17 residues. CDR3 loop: CASSSGTGGAGANVLTF. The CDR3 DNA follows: TGTGCCAGCTCGTCCGGGACAGGGGGCGCTGGGGCCAACGTCCTGACTTTC.

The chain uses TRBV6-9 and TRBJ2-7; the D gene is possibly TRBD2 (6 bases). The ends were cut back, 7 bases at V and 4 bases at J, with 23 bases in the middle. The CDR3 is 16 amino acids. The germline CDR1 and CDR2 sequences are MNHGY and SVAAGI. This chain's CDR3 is CASTSGNLASWYEQYF. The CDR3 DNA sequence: TGTGCCAGCACTTCAGGGAACCTAGCGAGTTGGTACGAGCAGTACTTC.

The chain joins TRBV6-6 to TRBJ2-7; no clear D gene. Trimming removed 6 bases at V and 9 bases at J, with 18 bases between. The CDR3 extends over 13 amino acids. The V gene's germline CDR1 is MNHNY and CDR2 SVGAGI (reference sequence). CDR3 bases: TGTGCCAGCAGCCCCTCGGGTGGCTCTGGGCAGTACTTC. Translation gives CASSPSGGSGQYF.

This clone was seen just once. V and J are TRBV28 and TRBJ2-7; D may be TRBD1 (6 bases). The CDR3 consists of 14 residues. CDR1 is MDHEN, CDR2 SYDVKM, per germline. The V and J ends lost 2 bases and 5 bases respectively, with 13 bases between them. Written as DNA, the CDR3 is TGTGCCAGCAGTTTAATCCAGGGGTCCCACGAGCAGTACTTC. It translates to CASSLIQGSHEQYF.

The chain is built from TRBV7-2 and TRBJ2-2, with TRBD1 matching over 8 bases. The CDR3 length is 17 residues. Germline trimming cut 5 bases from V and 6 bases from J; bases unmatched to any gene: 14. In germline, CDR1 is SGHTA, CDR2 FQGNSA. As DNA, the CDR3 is TGTGCCAGCAGCCCCGTGGGCCTCAGGGGGCGATCCGGGGAGCTGTTTTTT. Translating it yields CASSPVGLRGRSGELFF.

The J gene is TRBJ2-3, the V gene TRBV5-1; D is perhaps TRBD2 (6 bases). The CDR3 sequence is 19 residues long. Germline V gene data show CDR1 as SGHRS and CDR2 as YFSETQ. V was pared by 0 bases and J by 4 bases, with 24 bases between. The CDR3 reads CASSLDISPMGGKADTQYF. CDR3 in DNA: TGCGCCAGCAGCTTGGACATATCCCCCATGGGAGGTAAAGCAGATACGCAGTATTTT. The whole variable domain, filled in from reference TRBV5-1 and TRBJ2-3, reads KAGVTQTPRYLIKTRGQQVTLSCSPISGHRSVSWYQQTPGQGLQFLFEYFSETQRNKGNFPGRFSGRQFSNSRSEMNVSTLELGDSALYLCASSLDISPMGGKADTQYFGPGTRLTVL.